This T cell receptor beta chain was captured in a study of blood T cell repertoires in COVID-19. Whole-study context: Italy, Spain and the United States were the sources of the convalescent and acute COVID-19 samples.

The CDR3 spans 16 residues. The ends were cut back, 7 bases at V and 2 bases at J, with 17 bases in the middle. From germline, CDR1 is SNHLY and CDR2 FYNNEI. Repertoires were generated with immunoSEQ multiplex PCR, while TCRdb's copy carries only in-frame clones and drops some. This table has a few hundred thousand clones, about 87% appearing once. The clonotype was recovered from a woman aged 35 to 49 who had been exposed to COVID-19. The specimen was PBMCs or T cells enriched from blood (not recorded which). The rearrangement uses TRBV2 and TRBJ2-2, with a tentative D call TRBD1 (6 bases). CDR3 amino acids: CASKQTGTPNTGELFF. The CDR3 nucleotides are TGTGCCAGCAAACAAACTGGGACACCTAACACCGGGGAGCTGTTTTTT.